This entry describes one TCR beta chain. The RNA input was roughly 0.45 to 1 ug, and it was reverse transcribed with random hexamers. TCRdb re-analysed the immunoSEQ multiplex PCR reads in MiXCR, keeping a single row per CDR3 protein. The sample has more than 200,000 distinct CDR3 sequences; around 95% are singletons. The source of the sample is a study of CD8 T cells in Susac syndrome. The sequencing input was CD4+ T cells from PBMCs. This receptor was obtained from a human donor with multiple sclerosis.

The CDR3 DNA reads TGTGCCAGCAGACCCGTTGTAACCACTGAAGCTTTCTTT. Its protein is CASRPVVTTEAFF. The chain is built from TRBV6-6 and TRBJ1-1; D is unclear. Trimming removed 6 bases at V and 4 bases at J, with 12 bases between. CDR1 MNHNY and CDR2 SVGAGI come from the germline V gene (reference sequence). This CDR3 contains 13 residues.